One and the same sample provided the 22 T cell receptor beta chains below, sequenced in a study of control samples from healthy donors and cancer patients. Some clones are missing from TCRdb's copy, which holds only in-frame ones; the method was immunoSEQ multiplex PCR. Seen here are about 120,000 clones, about 87% observed once, and the top ten hold 9% to 13%. Specimen: blood. The receptor source for this set is a man aged 25-45 years in good health.

The CDR3 DNA is TGTGCCAGCAGCCAAGGCGCCGGGCGGGGTCAGCCCCAGCATTTT. Translated: CASSQGAGRGQPQHF. The genes are TRBV7-9 and TRBJ1-5; no clear D. The CDR3 totals 15 residues. Germline V gene data show CDR1 as SEHNR and CDR2 as FQNEAQ (reference sequence). Trimming cost V 5 bases and J 6 bases, with 17 bases left between them.

V gene TRBV5-5 combines with J gene TRBJ1-1; unclear D gene. CDR1 SGHKS and CDR2 YYEKEE come from the germline V gene (reference sequence). The CDR3 contains 13 residues. The V gene lost 0 bases and the J gene lost 0 bases, with 3 bases spanning the gap. In DNA form, the CDR3 reads TGTGCCAGCAGCTTGGGTGTGAACACTGAAGCTTTCTTT. This encodes CASSLGVNTEAFF.

The chain carries TRBV10-2 and TRBJ2-5, with 14 bases fitting TRBD2. In germline, CDR1 is WSHSY, CDR2 SAAADI. The V segment lost 7 bases and the J segment 5 bases; nucleotides outside the gene matches: 12. The CDR3 is 17 amino acids. The CDR3 sequence: CASNSGTSGGTGETQYF. CDR3 DNA sequence: TGCGCCAGCAATTCCGGGACTAGCGGGGGTACAGGGGAGACCCAGTACTTC.

V gene TRBV2 combines with J gene TRBJ2-1, with D possibly being TRBD1 (5 bases). Germline loops: CDR1 SNHLY, CDR2 FYNNEI. This CDR3 has 15 residues. Trimming stripped 8 bases from V and 5 bases from J, with 19 bases between. CDR3 residues: CASPRKGLSNNEQFF. CDR3 nucleotide sequence: TGTGCCAGCCCCAGAAAGGGGTTGAGTAACAATGAGCAGTTCTTC. Variable domain in full (rest from reference TRBV2 and TRBJ2-1): EPEVTQTPSHQVTQMGQEVILRCVPISNHLYFYWYRQILGQKVEFLVSFYNNEISEKSEIFDDQFSVERPDGSNFTLKIRSTKLEDSAMYFCASPRKGLSNNEQFFGPGTRLTVL.

The chain couples TRBV6-1 to TRBJ1-5; D may be TRBD1 (6 bases). This CDR3 spans 16 amino acids. Per germline, CDR1 MNHNS and CDR2 SASEGT. V gave up 2 bases and J gave up 0 bases, with 11 bases separating them. The CDR3 reads CASSELGGASNQPQHF. The CDR3 coding sequence is TGTGCCAGCAGTGAATTAGGGGGGGCTAGCAATCAGCCCCAGCATTTT.

The rearrangement uses TRBV29-1 and TRBJ1-1; unclear D gene. Germline V gene sequence: CDR1 SQVTM, CDR2 ANQGSEA. The V and J ends lost 4 bases and 10 bases respectively, with 10 bases between them. This CDR3 has 10 amino acids. The CDR3 region is CSVVVVAAFF. CDR3 DNA: TGCAGCGTTGTAGTTGTAGCAGCTTTCTTT.

The chain couples TRBV7-9 to TRBJ1-5; 9 positions match TRBD1. Germline lookup yields CDR1 SEHNR and CDR2 FQNEAQ (reference sequence). This CDR3 has 15 residues. With 4 bases clipped from V and 1 base from J, the junction kept 2 bases outside the gene matches. The CDR3 sequence: CASSWTGDSNQPQHF. The CDR3 DNA reads TGTGCCAGCAGCTGGACAGGGGACAGCAATCAGCCCCAGCATTTT.

V usage is TRBV10-3 and J usage is TRBJ1-3, with D tentatively TRBD1 (5 bases). The CDR3 loop spans 14 amino acids. CDR1 and CDR2 (germline): ENHRY, SYGVKD. The V end lost 3 bases, the J end lost 10 bases, and 16 bases lay between the germline ends. The CDR3 DNA is TGTGCCATCAGTGACAAAACAGGACTAGGGACCATATATTTT. Its protein is CAISDKTGLGTIYF.

This chain joins TRBV21-1 and TRBJ2-1; the D call in the table, TRBD1, was not verified against the DNA. TRBV21-1 is recorded as a pseudogene. The length of the CDR3 is 14 residues. CDR3 sequence (DNA): TGTGCCAGCAGCACGGACAGCTCCTACAATGAGCAGTTCTTC. Amino acids: CASSTDSSYNEQFF.

The V and J genes are TRBV19 and TRBJ2-5; 8 bases fit TRBD1. The CDR3 is made up of 14 amino acids. Germline loops: CDR1 LNHDA, CDR2 SQIVND (reference sequence). Unmatched junction bases numbered 0, after V lost 1 base and J lost 2 bases. CDR3: CASSIGQGQETQYF. As DNA, the CDR3 is TGTGCCAGTAGTATAGGACAGGGGCAAGAGACCCAGTACTTC.

This chain joins TRBV6-1 and TRBJ1-1, with 8 nucleotides matching TRBD1. This CDR3 spans 16 amino acids. V lost 3 bases to trimming and J lost 1 base; unmatched junction nucleotides: 7. Germline CDR1 is MNHNS and CDR2 is SASEGT. CDR3 DNA: TGTGCCAGCAGTGAGACCAGGGGGCATAGGAACACTGAAGCTTTCTTT. Amino acids: CASSETRGHRNTEAFF.

There are a few counts of this clone. Other nucleotide sequences from this sample produce the same CDR3. The chain recombines TRBV5-8 with TRBJ2-3; no reliable D call. The CDR3 length is 12 residues. The germline V gene encodes CDR1 SGHTS and CDR2 YDEGEE. The germline V and J ends were trimmed by 2 bases and 4 bases, with 5 bases remaining between them. This CDR3 reads CASSLRADTQYF. In DNA, the CDR3 is TGTGCCAGCAGCTTAAGGGCAGATACGCAGTATTTT.

The V call is TRBV7-3, the J call TRBJ1-1; 8 bases align to TRBD1. V lost 5 bases to trimming and J lost 3 bases; unmatched junction nucleotides: 2. There are 13 residues in the CDR3. The V gene's germline CDR1 is SGHTA and CDR2 FQGTGA. The CDR3 bases are TGTGCCAGCAGCCTGACAGGGGACACTGAAGCTTTCTTT. This translates into CASSLTGDTEAFF.

The chain is built from TRBV27 and TRBJ2-1; tentatively, D is TRBD2 (5 bases). The CDR3 has 13 residues. Germline CDR1 is MNHEY and CDR2 is SMNVEV (reference sequence). The V gene lost 8 bases and the J gene lost 3 bases, with 11 bases spanning the gap. The chain's CDR3 is CASSRERYNEQFF. Here the CDR3 DNA reads TGTGCCAGCTCGAGGGAGCGCTACAATGAGCAGTTCTTC.

The chain is built from TRBV6-5 and TRBJ1-2; 7 bases line up with TRBD1. Germline V gene data show CDR1 as MNHEY and CDR2 as SVGAGI. The CDR3 sequence is 15 residues long. V was clipped by 6 bases and J by 0 bases; unmatched bases: 7. The CDR3 bases are TGTGCCAGCAGCCTTGACAGGGCCACTAACTATGGCTACACCTTC. Translated, it gives CASSLDRATNYGYTF.

The genes are TRBV5-5 and TRBJ1-6; D is unresolved. V lost 2 bases to trimming and J lost 7 bases, with 4 bases between them. The germline V gene has CDR1 SGHKS and CDR2 YYEKEE (reference sequence). CDR3 length: 12 amino acids. CDR3 amino acids: CASSFPNSPLHF. The DNA for the CDR3 is TGTGCCAGCAGCTTCCCAAATTCACCCCTCCACTTT.

V gene TRBV11-3 combines with J gene TRBJ2-5; D might be TRBD2 (5 bases). The CDR3 length is 13 residues. Germline CDR1 reads SGHNT; CDR2 reads YENEEA. The V and J ends lost 3 bases and 2 bases respectively, with 7 bases between them. This chain's CDR3 is CASSLDFQETQYF. For the CDR3, the DNA is TGTGCCAGCAGCTTGGACTTTCAAGAGACCCAGTACTTC.

This chain connects TRBV15 to TRBJ2-3; no firm D call. Trimming pared 0 bases from V and 9 bases from J, leaving 10 bases between. CDR1 LNHNV and CDR2 YYDKDF come from the germline V gene (reference sequence). This CDR3 has 13 residues. The CDR3 DNA sequence: TGTGCCACCAGCAGAGATCTCCAAGGGACGCAGTATTTT. Its translation: CATSRDLQGTQYF.

The chain couples TRBV21-1 to TRBJ2-7; the table's D call TRBD2 went unverified against the DNA. TRBV21-1 is a pseudogene locus. This CDR3 is built from 15 residues. CDR3 protein: CASSITGGKVSEQYF. CDR3 bases: TGTGCCAGCAGCATCACGGGGGGTAAAGTTTCCGAGCAGTACTTC.

For the CDR3, the DNA is TGTGCCAGCAGCCCATCAGGGACCGCGGGATATGGCTACACCTTC. Translation: CASSPSGTAGYGYTF. This chain links TRBV7-2 with TRBJ1-2; a possible D gene is TRBD1 (5 bases). V lost 5 bases and J 5 bases, leaving 18 bases between the germline ends. The CDR3 contains 15 residues. In germline, CDR1 is SGHTA, CDR2 FQGNSA.

Remarks on this clone: The junction departs from the called germline gene at one end, perhaps through a read error. This chain links TRBV19 with TRBJ2-3; D is possibly TRBD1 (6 bases). The germline gives CDR1 LNHDA, CDR2 SQIVND (reference sequence). CDR3 size: 14 residues. CDR3 coding DNA: TGTGCCAGTAGCCACTCCCGGGACACACATACGCAGTATTTT. It codes for CASSHSRDTHTQYF.

This sequence joins TRBV18 and TRBJ1-1; maybe TRBD1 (6 bases). CDR1 is KGHSH, CDR2 LQKENI, per germline. CDR3 length: 12 amino acids. Trimming removed 6 bases at V and 10 bases at J, with 15 bases between. CDR3: CASSLNRARAFF. In DNA form, the CDR3 reads TGTGCCAGCTCCCTTAACAGGGCACGAGCTTTCTTT.